Listed here are 9 T cell receptor beta chains from one sample, sequenced in a study of cytomegalovirus exposure and HLA in healthy donors. Researchers ran the PCR with 60 Vbeta and 13 Jbeta primers. The assay was immunoSEQ multiplex PCR, and TCRdb's table has in-frame clones only and misses some. The sample has tens of thousands of clones, 67% seen once. Sequencing was performed on PBMCs. These receptors all come from a man aged 25 to 45 in good health and CMV-seronegative.

V usage is TRBV10-3 and J usage is TRBJ1-5; 9 bases line up with TRBD1. The CDR3 is 14 residues long. The V segment lost 10 bases and the J segment 2 bases; nucleotides outside the gene matches: 6. The germline gives CDR1 ENHRY, CDR2 SYGVKD. CDR3 DNA sequence: TGTGCCACCTCCCGGGACAGGGGCAATCAGCCCCAGCATTTT. It translates to CATSRDRGNQPQHF.

This clone has at least ten counts. The rearrangement joins TRBV7-9 to TRBJ1-3, with 7 bases aligning to TRBD1. This CDR3 has 16 amino acids. Trimming took 3 bases from V and 0 from J; bases not matched to a gene: 5. CDR1 is SEHNR, CDR2 FQNEAQ, per germline (reference sequence). In DNA form, the CDR3 reads TGTGCCAGCAGCTTCGACAGGGCCTACTCTGGAAACACCATATATTTT. This encodes CASSFDRAYSGNTIYF.

This rearrangement joins TRBV29-1 to TRBJ2-3, with a possible D match to TRBD1 (5 bases). Germline CDR1 SQVTM, CDR2 ANQGSEA. Trimming cost V 1 base and J 0 bases, with 8 bases left between them. CDR3 size: 14 residues. CDR3 nucleotide sequence: TGCAGCGTTGAAGTGGGGCTGAGCACAGATACGCAGTATTTT. Encoded protein: CSVEVGLSTDTQYF.

DNA for the CDR3: TGCAGCGTTGCCGGGTACAATGAGCAGTTCTTC. Residues: CSVAGYNEQFF. The V call is TRBV29-1, the J call TRBJ2-1; no definite D call. Trimming cost V 4 bases and J 4 bases, with 5 bases left between them. CDR3 length: 11 residues. Per germline, CDR1 SQVTM and CDR2 ANQGSEA.

The CDR3 DNA follows: TGTGCCAGCAGTCCCCGGACTAGTCTGGAGCAGTACTTC. Translating it yields CASSPRTSLEQYF. This rearrangement joins TRBV28 to TRBJ2-7; the match to TRBD2 covers 7 bases. The CDR3 is 13 residues long. CDR1 MDHEN and CDR2 SYDVKM come from the germline V gene. Losses at the gene ends were 5 bases for V and 7 bases for J; bases not matched to a gene: 8.

The V and J genes are TRBV7-9 and TRBJ2-1, with 7 bases aligning to TRBD1. Germline lookup yields CDR1 SEHNR and CDR2 FQNEAQ (reference sequence). J was trimmed by 8 bases and V by 2 bases; bases with no gene match: 12. This CDR3 is 16 amino acids long. The CDR3 DNA sequence: TGTGCCAGCAGCTTAAGGTCACAGGGGATTAGGGATGAGCAGTTCTTC. Protein: CASSLRSQGIRDEQFF.

This clone appeared a single time. The V call is TRBV7-9, the J call TRBJ2-2; TRBD1 matches 10 bases. Trimming cost V 1 base and J 3 bases; bases outside gene matches: 2. CDR1 is SEHNR and CDR2 is FQNEAQ in the germline V gene (reference sequence). The CDR3 contains 16 residues. Written as DNA, the CDR3 is TGTGCCAGCAGCTTAGTGGGACAGGGGTACACCGGGGAGCTGTTTTTT. Translating gives CASSLVGQGYTGELFF.

This chain connects TRBV6-5 to TRBJ1-5; 7 bases line up with TRBD1. CDR1 and CDR2 from the germline V gene are MNHEY and SVGAGI. CDR3 size: 16 residues. V lost 2 bases to trimming and J lost 4 bases; unmatched junction nucleotides: 8. The CDR3 sequence: CASSYRSGGPNQPQHF. As DNA, the CDR3 is TGTGCCAGCAGTTACAGGTCAGGGGGTCCTAATCAGCCCCAGCATTTT.

The rearrangement joins TRBV21-1 to TRBJ2-7; the table's TRBD1 call for D was not verified on the DNA. TRBV21-1 is a documented pseudogene. There are 14 residues in the CDR3. As DNA, the CDR3 is TGTGCCAGCAGTCGACAGGGGCGGACCTACGAGCAGTACTTC. Protein product: CASSRQGRTYEQYF.